One T cell receptor (beta chain) is described in this entry. This sample is part of a study of T cell changes during pregnancy in multiple sclerosis. The J segment lost 11 bases and the V segment lost 2 bases, leaving 17 bases of the junction unmatched. The CDR3 is 15 amino acids. CDR1 is GTSNPN and CDR2 is SVGIG in the germline V gene (reference sequence). TCRdb's table, derived via immunoSEQ multiplex PCR, lists solely in-frame clones and lacks some. The sample comprises fewer than 110,000 clones, approximately 90% of which are singletons, and around 0.84% rests with the top ten. This receptor was identified in a female donor with multiple sclerosis, enrolled in a pregnancy study. The specimen comprised peripheral blood, sampled after pregnancy. The chain links TRBV30 to TRBJ2-5, with 7 bases that match TRBD2. CDR3 in amino acids: CAWSPPGVAGRLQYF. The CDR3 bases are TGTGCCTGGAGTCCCCCGGGGGTAGCGGGCCGGCTGCAGTACTTC.